These T cell receptor beta chains were read from a single sample in a study of blood T cell repertoires in COVID-19. Here immunoSEQ multiplex PCR was the method, and the copy in TCRdb shows in-frame clones only, minus some. The data show hundreds of thousands of clones, with approximately 90% seen just once and about 0.95% held by the top ten. Sequenced input: PBMCs or T cells enriched from blood (not recorded which). These receptors came from a man aged 45-60 years who had been exposed to COVID-19. CDR3s include the opening cysteine and the closing phenylalanine or tryptophan. D genes are given only for firm matches. Rows may omit the clone size; those that give it use once, few, many or a size class.

clone_size	v_call	d_call	j_call	cdr3_aa	cdr3_nt
-	TRBV6-5	TRBD1	TRBJ2-7	CASSYSARQGLYEQYF	TGTGCCAGCAGTTACTCTGCCAGACAGGGGCTCTACGAGCAGTACTTC
few	TRBV28	TRBD1	TRBJ1-1	CASSLNPWTGGPNTEAFF	TGTGCCAGCAGTTTGAACCCCTGGACAGGGGGCCCGAACACTGAAGCTTTCTTT
once	TRBV7-9	TRBD1	TRBJ2-1	CASSPLGTARSEQFF	TGTGCCAGCAGCCCTTTGGGGACAGCAAGGAGTGAGCAGTTCTTC
-	TRBV7-3	-	TRBJ2-1	CASSLRYRSEQFF	TGTGCCAGCAGCCTGAGATACAGGAGCGAGCAGTTCTTC
few	TRBV28	-	TRBJ1-5	CASSPGLPGNQPQHF	TGTGCCAGCAGCCCGGGTCTACCTGGCAATCAGCCCCAGCATTTT
-	TRBV5-1	-	TRBJ1-2	CASSPQGTFLYGYTF	TGCGCCAGCAGCCCCCAAGGGACATTTCTCTATGGCTACACCTTC
-	TRBV4-2	TRBD1	TRBJ1-3	CASSPRDREFGNTIYF	TGTGCCAGCAGCCCCCGGGACAGGGAATTCGGAAACACCATATATTTT
-	TRBV30	-	TRBJ1-5	CAWSIGGPFDQPQHF	TGTGCCTGGAGTATCGGGGGGCCCTTCGATCAGCCCCAGCATTTT
-	TRBV2	TRBD1	TRBJ1-1	CASSGDRAHPGIFF	TGTGCCAGCAGTGGTGACAGGGCCCACCCCGGGATTTTCTTT
-	TRBV9	-	TRBJ2-3	CASSVSPEDTQYF	TGTGCCAGCAGCGTAAGCCCGGAGGATACGCAGTATTTT
few	TRBV10-3	-	TRBJ2-3	CAISDGAGSADTQYF	TGTGCCATCAGTGATGGGGCGGGAAGCGCAGATACGCAGTATTTT
-	TRBV30	TRBD2	TRBJ2-1	CAWSAGGVTGGSYNEQFF	TGTGCCTGGAGTGCCGGTGGGGTAACGGGAGGGTCCTACAATGAGCAGTTCTTC
-	TRBV7-9	-	TRBJ2-2	CASFGGGGELFF	TGTGCCAGCTTTGGGGGCGGCGGGGAGCTGTTTTTT
-	TRBV5-1	TRBD2	TRBJ2-1	CASSLSGNSLSYNEQFF	TGCGCCAGCAGCCTTAGCGGGAACTCCCTTTCCTACAATGAGCAGTTCTTC
few	TRBV10-3	-	TRBJ1-1	CAISSTGNTEAFF	TGTGCCATCAGTTCGACAGGGAACACTGAAGCTTTCTTT
-	TRBV5-1	-	TRBJ1-1	CASRSDPHREKYTEAFF	TGCGCCAGCAGATCAGACCCCCACAGGGAAAAATACACTGAAGCTTTCTTT
-	TRBV4-1	TRBD1	TRBJ1-2	CASSSGQGTLLYGYTF	TGCGCCAGCAGCTCGGGACAGGGGACGCTGCTCTATGGCTACACCTTC
-	TRBV28	-	TRBJ2-1	CASSLSGLSYNEQFF	TGTGCCAGCAGTTTAAGCGGGCTCTCCTACAATGAGCAGTTCTTC
-	TRBV9	-	TRBJ2-2	CASCRGDMNTGELFF	TGTGCCAGCTGCAGGGGGGACATGAACACCGGGGAGCTGTTTTTT
once	TRBV5-1	TRBD1	TRBJ1-1	CASSDTQGGNTEAFF	TGCGCCAGCAGCGATACACAGGGGGGGAACACTGAAGCTTTCTTT
-	TRBV27	-	TRBJ1-5	CASSAGLWSNQPQHF	TGTGCCAGCAGTGCGGGACTCTGGAGCAATCAGCCCCAGCATTTT
-	TRBV5-1	TRBD1	TRBJ1-3	CASSLGTGGSSGNTIYF	TGCGCCAGCAGCCTCGGGACAGGGGGCAGCTCTGGAAACACCATATATTTT
-	TRBV4-1	-	TRBJ1-2	CASSQGQSSENYGYTF	TGCGCCAGCAGCCAAGGACAGTCCTCAGAGAACTATGGCTACACCTTC
-	TRBV18	-	TRBJ1-2	CASSTDSLFNYGYTF	TGTGCCAGCTCAACAGACAGCCTGTTTAACTATGGCTACACCTTC
-	TRBV2	TRBD2	TRBJ2-7	CASSELAVTYEQYF	TGTGCCAGCAGTGAACTAGCGGTAACCTACGAGCAGTACTTC
-	TRBV7-2	-	TRBJ1-1	CASSIKAGNTEAFF	TGTGCCAGCAGCATAAAAGCAGGGAACACTGAAGCTTTCTTT
once	TRBV27	TRBD2	TRBJ2-5	CASRRVAGGETQYF	TGTGCCAGCCGTCGGGTAGCGGGAGGAGAGACCCAGTACTTC
-	TRBV6-6	TRBD1	TRBJ2-2	CAIGTVGPGELFF	TGTGCCATCGGGACAGTGGGTCCCGGGGAGCTGTTTTTT
-	TRBV28	-	TRBJ1-5	CASSLTYRSGQPQHF	TGTGCCAGCAGTTTGACTTACCGAAGTGGCCAGCCCCAGCATTTT
-	TRBV7-9	-	TRBJ1-6	CASSLSGSGHDLHF	TGTGCCAGCAGCTTATCCGGCAGCGGTCACGACCTCCACTTT
-	TRBV5-1	-	TRBJ2-1	CASSLEGPRGNEQFF	TGCGCCAGCAGCCTTGAGGGACCTCGGGGGAATGAGCAGTTCTTC
-	TRBV28	-	TRBJ1-1	CASSMAITRDTEAFF	TGTGCCAGCAGTATGGCAATAACGCGGGACACTGAAGCTTTCTTT
few	TRBV4-1	-	TRBJ1-3	CASSPQSRNTIYF	TGCGCCAGCAGCCCTCAATCTCGGAACACCATATATTTT
-	TRBV5-4	-	TRBJ2-7	CASGLRGASYEQYF	TGTGCCAGCGGATTAAGGGGCGCCTCCTACGAGCAGTACTTC
few	TRBV7-9	-	TRBJ1-1	CASSLSGHMNTEAFF	TGTGCCAGCAGCCTCTCGGGACATATGAACACTGAAGCTTTCTTT
few	TRBV6-1	TRBD1	TRBJ1-6	CASSEGRTGRPNSPLHF	TGTGCCAGCAGTGAAGGGCGGACAGGAAGGCCCAATTCACCCCTCCACTTT
-	TRBV7-2	-	TRBJ2-7	CASRGLGYEQYF	TGTGCCAGCAGGGGACTTGGGTACGAGCAGTACTTC
-	TRBV6-5	-	TRBJ1-2	CASSNGGGGYTF	TGTGCCAGCAGTAACGGAGGCGGCGGCTACACCTTC
-	TRBV13	TRBD1	TRBJ1-1	CASSLDRAGGTEAFF	TGTGCCAGCAGCCTCGACCGGGCAGGGGGCACTGAAGCTTTCTTT
once	TRBV6-7	TRBD1	TRBJ1-5	CASSQQGWCNQPQHF	TGTGCCAGCAGTCAACAGGGGTGGTGCAATCAGCCCCAGCATTTT
once	TRBV25-1	TRBD2	TRBJ2-1	CASSEAGGSYNEQFF	TGTGCCAGCAGTGAAGCGGGGGGCTCCTACAATGAGCAGTTCTTC
-	TRBV7-3	-	TRBJ1-1	CASSSRTLTEAFF	TGTGCCAGCAGCTCAAGGACACTCACTGAAGCTTTCTTT
once	TRBV5-4	-	TRBJ2-1	CASSLSSASSSVEQFF	TGTGCCAGCAGCTTGTCGTCGGCTAGCAGTTCTGTTGAGCAGTTCTTC
-	TRBV11-2	-	TRBJ2-3	CASSLRMGGADTQYF	TGTGCCAGCAGCTTAAGGATGGGAGGCGCAGATACGCAGTATTTT
-	TRBV3-1/TRBV3-2	TRBD1	TRBJ2-7	CASSSLGQFYEQYF	TGTGCCAGCAGCAGCTTGGGACAGTTCTACGAGCAGTACTTC
-	TRBV4-1	-	TRBJ1-4	CASSQGLAATNEKLFF	TGCGCCAGCAGCCAAGGTTTAGCGGCTACTAATGAAAAACTGTTTTTT
-	TRBV4-1	TRBD1	TRBJ2-2	CASSGDRGITGELFF	TGCGCCAGCAGCGGTGACAGGGGGATCACCGGGGAGCTGTTTTTT
-	TRBV2	TRBD2	TRBJ2-1	CASSELAGEQFF	TGTGCCAGCAGTGAACTAGCGGGAGAGCAGTTCTTC
once	TRBV19	-	TRBJ1-4	CASSMPRAQDVEKLFF	TGTGCCAGTAGTATGCCCAGGGCTCAGGATGTTGAAAAACTGTTTTTT
-	TRBV19	TRBD2	TRBJ2-1	CASSIGLAGEGEQFF	TGTGCCAGTAGTATCGGGCTAGCGGGAGAGGGTGAGCAGTTCTTC
-	TRBV7-9	TRBD1	TRBJ1-3	CASRPGQGFANTIYF	TGTGCCAGCAGACCGGGACAGGGGTTTGCAAACACCATATATTTT
-	TRBV5-1	TRBD2	TRBJ2-2	CASSLVKGSGKNTGELFF	TGCGCCAGCAGCTTGGTCAAGGGTAGCGGGAAGAACACCGGGGAGCTGTTTTTT
-	TRBV28	-	TRBJ1-1	CASSLHSENTEAFF	TGTGCCAGCAGCCTTCATTCAGAAAACACTGAAGCTTTCTTT
-	TRBV28	-	TRBJ2-7	CASSLQQGQYF	TGTGCCAGCAGTTTACAACAGGGGCAGTACTTC
-	TRBV6-5	-	TRBJ1-2	CASSYSSNRVYGYTF	TGTGCCAGCAGTTACTCGAGTAACAGGGTCTATGGCTACACCTTC
-	TRBV4-2	TRBD2	TRBJ2-2	CASSQVGRDTGELFF	TGTGCCAGCAGCCAAGTGGGGAGGGACACCGGGGAGCTGTTTTTT
-	TRBV7-9	-	TRBJ1-6	CASSEGENNSPLHF	TGTGCCAGCAGCGAGGGGGAGAATAATTCACCCCTCCACTTT
once	TRBV6-5	-	TRBJ2-1	CASSAGTLYNEQFF	TGTGCCAGCAGCGCCGGGACTCTCTACAATGAGCAGTTCTTC